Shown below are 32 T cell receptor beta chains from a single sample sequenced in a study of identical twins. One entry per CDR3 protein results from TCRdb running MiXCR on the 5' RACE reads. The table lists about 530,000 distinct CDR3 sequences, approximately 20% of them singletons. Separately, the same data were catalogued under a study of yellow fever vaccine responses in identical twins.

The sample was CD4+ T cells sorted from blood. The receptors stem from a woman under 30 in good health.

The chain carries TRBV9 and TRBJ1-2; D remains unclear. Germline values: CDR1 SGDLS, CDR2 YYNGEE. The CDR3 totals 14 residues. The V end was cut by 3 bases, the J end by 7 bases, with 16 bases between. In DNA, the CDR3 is TGTGCCAGCAGCGGGAGTTTGGGGTTCTCTGGCTACACCTTC. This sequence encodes CASSGSLGFSGYTF.

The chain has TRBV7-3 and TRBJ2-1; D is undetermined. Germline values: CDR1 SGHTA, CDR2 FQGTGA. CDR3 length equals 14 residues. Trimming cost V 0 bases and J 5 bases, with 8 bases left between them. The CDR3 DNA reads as TGTGCCAGCAGCTTAACGTACTTGGACAATGAGCAGTTCTTC. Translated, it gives CASSLTYLDNEQFF.

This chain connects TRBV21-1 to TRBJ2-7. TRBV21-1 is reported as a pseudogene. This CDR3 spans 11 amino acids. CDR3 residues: CASSIPGEQYF. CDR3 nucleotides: TGTGCCAGCAGCATCCCAGGCGAGCAGTACTTC.

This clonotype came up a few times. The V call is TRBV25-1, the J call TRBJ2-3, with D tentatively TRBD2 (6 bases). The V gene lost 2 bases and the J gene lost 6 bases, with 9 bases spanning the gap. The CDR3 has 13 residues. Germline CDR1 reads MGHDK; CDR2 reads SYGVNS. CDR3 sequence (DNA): TGTGCCAGCAGTGAAGCGGGGATGGATACGCAGTATTTT. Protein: CASSEAGMDTQYF.

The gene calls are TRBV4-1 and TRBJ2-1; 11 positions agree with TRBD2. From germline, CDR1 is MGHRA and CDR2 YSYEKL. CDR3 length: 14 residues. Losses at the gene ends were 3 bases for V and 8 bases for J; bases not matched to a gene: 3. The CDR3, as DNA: TGCGCCAGCAGCCATAGCGGGAGGGCCTATGAGCAGTTCTTC. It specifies CASSHSGRAYEQFF.

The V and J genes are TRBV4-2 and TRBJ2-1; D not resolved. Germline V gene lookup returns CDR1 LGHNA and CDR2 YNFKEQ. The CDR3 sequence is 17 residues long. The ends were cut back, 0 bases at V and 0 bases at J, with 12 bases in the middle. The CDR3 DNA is TGTGCCAGCAGCCAAGACGACTCCTGGAGCTCCTACAATGAGCAGTTCTTC. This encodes CASSQDDSWSSYNEQFF.

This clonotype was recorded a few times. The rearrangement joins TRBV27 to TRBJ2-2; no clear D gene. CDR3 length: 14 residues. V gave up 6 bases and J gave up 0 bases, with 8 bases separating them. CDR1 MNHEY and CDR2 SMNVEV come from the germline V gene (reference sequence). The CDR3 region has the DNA TGTGCCAGCAGGACTGAATCGAACACCGGGGAGCTGTTTTTT. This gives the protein CASRTESNTGELFF.

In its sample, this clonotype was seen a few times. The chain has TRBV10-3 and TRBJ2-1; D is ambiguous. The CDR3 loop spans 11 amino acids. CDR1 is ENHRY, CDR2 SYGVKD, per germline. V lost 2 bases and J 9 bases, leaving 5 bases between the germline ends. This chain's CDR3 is CAISENGEQFF. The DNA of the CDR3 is TGTGCCATCAGTGAGAACGGTGAGCAGTTCTTC.

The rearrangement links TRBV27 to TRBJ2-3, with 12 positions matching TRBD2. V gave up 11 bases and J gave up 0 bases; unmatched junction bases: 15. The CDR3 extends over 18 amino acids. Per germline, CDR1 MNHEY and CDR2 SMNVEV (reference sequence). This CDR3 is CAFSLAGGTSGSTDTQYF. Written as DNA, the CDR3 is TGTGCCTTCAGTTTAGCCGGCGGGACTAGCGGGAGCACAGATACGCAGTATTTT.

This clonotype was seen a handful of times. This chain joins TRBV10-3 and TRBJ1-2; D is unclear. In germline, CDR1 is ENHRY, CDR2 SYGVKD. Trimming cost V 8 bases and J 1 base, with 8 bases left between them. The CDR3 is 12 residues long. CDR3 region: CAIQDGNYGYTF. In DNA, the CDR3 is TGTGCCATCCAGGACGGTAACTATGGCTACACCTTC.

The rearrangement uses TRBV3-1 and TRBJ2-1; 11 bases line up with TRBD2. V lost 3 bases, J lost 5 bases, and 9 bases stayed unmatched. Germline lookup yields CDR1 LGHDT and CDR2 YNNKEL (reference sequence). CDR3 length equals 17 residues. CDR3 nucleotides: TGTGCCAGCAGCCACCTCCTCCTAGCGGGGGGAGACAATGAGCAGTTCTTC. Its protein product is CASSHLLLAGGDNEQFF.

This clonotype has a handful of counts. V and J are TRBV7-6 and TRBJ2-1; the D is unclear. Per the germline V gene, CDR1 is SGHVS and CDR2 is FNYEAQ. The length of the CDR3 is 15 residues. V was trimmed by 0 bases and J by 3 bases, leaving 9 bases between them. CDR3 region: CASSLAGLRYNEQFF. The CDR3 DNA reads TGTGCCAGCAGCTTAGCGGGCCTCCGCTACAATGAGCAGTTCTTC. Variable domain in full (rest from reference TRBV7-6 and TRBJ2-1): GAGVSQSPRYKVTKRGQDVALRCDPISGHVSLYWYRQALGQGPEFLTYFNYEAQQDKSGLPNDRFSAERPEGSISTLTIQRTEQRDSAMYRCASSLAGLRYNEQFFGPGTRLTVL.

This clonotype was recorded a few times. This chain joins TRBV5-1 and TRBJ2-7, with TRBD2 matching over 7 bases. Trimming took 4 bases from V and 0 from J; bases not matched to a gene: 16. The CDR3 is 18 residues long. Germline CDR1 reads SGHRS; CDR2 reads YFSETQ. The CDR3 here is CASSPGLGLGPSSYEQYF. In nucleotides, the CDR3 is TGCGCCAGCAGCCCCGGACTAGGTTTGGGACCAAGCTCCTACGAGCAGTACTTC. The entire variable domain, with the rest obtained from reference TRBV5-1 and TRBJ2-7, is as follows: KAGVTQTPRYLIKTRGQQVTLSCSPISGHRSVSWYQQTPGQGLQFLFEYFSETQRNKGNFPGRFSGRQFSNSRSEMNVSTLELGDSALYLCASSPGLGLGPSSYEQYFGPGTRLTVT.

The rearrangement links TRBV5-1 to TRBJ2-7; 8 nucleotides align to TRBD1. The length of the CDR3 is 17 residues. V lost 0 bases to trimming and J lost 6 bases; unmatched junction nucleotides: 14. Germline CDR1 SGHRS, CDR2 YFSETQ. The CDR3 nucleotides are TGCGCCAGCAGCTTGGGCAGGGGGCCCCTTACCTACTCCGAGCAGTACTTC. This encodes CASSLGRGPLTYSEQYF.

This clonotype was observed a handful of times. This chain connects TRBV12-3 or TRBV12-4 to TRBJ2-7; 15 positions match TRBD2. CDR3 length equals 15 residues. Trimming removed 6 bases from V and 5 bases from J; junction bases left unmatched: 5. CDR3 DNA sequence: TGTGCCAGCAGCAGGGGACTAGCGGGAGGCCACGAGCAGTACTTC. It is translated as CASSRGLAGGHEQYF.

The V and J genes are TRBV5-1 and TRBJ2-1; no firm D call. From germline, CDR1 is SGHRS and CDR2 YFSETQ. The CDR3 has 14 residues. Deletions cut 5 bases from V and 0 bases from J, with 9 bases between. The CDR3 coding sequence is TGCGCCAGCAGAACCACGCCCTCCTACAATGAGCAGTTCTTC. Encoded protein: CASRTTPSYNEQFF.

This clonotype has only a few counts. The CDR3 spells CASSLAGQKETQYF. CDR3 nucleotide sequence: TGTGCCAGCAGCTTAGCTGGACAGAAAGAGACCCAGTACTTC. The chain couples TRBV7-9 to TRBJ2-5; a weak D match, TRBD1 (6 bases). The CDR3 runs to 14 residues. The germline CDR1 and CDR2 sequences are SEHNR and FQNEAQ (reference sequence). Trimming pared 0 bases from V and 3 bases from J, leaving 8 bases between.

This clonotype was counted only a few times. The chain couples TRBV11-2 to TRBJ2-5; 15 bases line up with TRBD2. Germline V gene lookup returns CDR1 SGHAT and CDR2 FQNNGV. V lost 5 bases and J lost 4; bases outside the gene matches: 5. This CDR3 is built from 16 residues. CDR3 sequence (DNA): TGTGCCAGCAGCCCGAGGACTAGCGGGAGGGTAGAGACCCAGTACTTC. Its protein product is CASSPRTSGRVETQYF.

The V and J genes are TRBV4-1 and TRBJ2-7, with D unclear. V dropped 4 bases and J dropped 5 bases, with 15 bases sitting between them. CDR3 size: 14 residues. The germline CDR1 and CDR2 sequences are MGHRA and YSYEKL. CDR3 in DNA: TGCGCCAGCAGCCTCCGGGTCCTGGCCGACGAGCAGTACTTC. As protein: CASSLRVLADEQYF.

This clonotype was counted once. The CDR3 protein is CASSLRVQREGYTF. For the CDR3, the DNA is TGTGCCAGCAGCTTAAGGGTACAGCGGGAAGGCTACACCTTC. This chain links TRBV11-2 with TRBJ1-2; the D is unclear. Germline values: CDR1 SGHAT, CDR2 FQNNGV. Trimming removed 2 bases from V and 8 bases from J, with 15 bases in between. CDR3 size: 14 residues.

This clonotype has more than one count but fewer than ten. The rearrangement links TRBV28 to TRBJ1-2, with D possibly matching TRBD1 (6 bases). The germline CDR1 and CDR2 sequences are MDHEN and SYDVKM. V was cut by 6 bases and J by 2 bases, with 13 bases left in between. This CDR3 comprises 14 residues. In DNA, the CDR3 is TGTGCCAGCAGCTACCCTCAGGGGAACTATGGCTACACCTTC. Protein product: CASSYPQGNYGYTF.

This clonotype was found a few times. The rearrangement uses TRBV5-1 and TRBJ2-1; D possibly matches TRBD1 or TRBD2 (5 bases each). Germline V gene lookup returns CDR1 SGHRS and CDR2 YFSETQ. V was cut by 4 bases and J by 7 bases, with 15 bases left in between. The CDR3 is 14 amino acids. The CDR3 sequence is CASSPWVGTNEQFF. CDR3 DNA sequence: TGCGCCAGCAGCCCCTGGGTGGGGACGAATGAGCAGTTCTTC.

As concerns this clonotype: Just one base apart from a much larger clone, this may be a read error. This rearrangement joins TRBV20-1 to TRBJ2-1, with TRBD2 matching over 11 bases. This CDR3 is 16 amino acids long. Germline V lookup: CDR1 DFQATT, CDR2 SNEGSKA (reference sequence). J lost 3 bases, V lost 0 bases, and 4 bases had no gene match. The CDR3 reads CSARDPGTSGYNEQFF. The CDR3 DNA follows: TGCAGTGCTAGAGATCCCGGGACTAGCGGCTACAATGAGCAGTTCTTC.

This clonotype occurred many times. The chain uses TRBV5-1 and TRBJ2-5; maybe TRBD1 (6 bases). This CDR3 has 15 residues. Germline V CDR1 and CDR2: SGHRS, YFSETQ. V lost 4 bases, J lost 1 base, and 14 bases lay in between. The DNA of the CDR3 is TGCGCCAGCAGCGGACGGACAGTTCCCCAAGAGACCCAGTACTTC. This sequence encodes CASSGRTVPQETQYF.

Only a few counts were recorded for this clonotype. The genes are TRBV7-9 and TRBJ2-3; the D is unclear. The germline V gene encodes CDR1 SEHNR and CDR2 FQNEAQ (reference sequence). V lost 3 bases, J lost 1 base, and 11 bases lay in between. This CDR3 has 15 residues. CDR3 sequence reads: CASSLAAKRTDTQYF. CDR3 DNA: TGTGCCAGCAGCTTGGCAGCTAAACGCACAGATACGCAGTATTTT.

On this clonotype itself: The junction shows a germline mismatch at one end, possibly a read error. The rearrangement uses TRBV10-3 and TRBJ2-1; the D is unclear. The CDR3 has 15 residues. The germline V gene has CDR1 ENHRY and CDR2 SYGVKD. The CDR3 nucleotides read TGTGCCACCAGTGACGGTGGAATGGCCCACAATGAGCAGTTCTTC. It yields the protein CATSDGGMAHNEQFF.

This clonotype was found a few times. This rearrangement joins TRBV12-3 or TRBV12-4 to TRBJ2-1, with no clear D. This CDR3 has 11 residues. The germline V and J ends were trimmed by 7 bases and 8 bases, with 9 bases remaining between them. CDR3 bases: TGTGCCAGCACCAAACTGGATGAGCAGTTCTTC. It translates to CASTKLDEQFF.

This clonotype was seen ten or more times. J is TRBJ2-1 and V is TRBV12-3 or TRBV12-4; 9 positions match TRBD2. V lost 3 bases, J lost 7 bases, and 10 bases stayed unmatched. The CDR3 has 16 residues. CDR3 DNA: TGTGCCAGCAGTTTGGTCTTCTGGCGGGAGGGGAATGAGCAGTTCTTC. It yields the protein CASSLVFWREGNEQFF.

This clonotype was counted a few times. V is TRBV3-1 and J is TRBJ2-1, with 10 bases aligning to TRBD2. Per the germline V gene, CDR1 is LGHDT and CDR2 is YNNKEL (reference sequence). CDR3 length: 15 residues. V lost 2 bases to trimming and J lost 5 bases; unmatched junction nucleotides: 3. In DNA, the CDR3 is TGTGCCAGCAGCCAAAGCGGGAGGGCTCACAATGAGCAGTTCTTC. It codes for CASSQSGRAHNEQFF.

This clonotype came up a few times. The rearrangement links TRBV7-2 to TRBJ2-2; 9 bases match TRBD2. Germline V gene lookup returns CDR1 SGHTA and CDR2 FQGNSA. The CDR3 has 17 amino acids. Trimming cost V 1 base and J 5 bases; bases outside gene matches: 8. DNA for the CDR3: TGTGCCAGCAGCTTAGTCCGTAGCGGGGGCGGTACCGGGGAGCTGTTTTTT. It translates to CASSLVRSGGGTGELFF. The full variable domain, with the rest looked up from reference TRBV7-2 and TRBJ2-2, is GAGVSQSPSNKVTEKGKDVELRCDPISGHTALYWYRQSLGQGLEFLIYFQGNSAPDKSGLPSDRFSAERTGGSVSTLTIQRTQQEDSAVYLCASSLVRSGGGTGELFFGEGSRLTVL.

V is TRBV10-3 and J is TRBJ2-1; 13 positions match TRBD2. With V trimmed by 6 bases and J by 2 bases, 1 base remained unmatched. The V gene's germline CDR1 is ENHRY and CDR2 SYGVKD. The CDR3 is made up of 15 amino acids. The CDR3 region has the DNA TGTGCCATCAGGGGACTAGCGGGAACCTACAATGAGCAGTTCTTC. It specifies CAIRGLAGTYNEQFF.

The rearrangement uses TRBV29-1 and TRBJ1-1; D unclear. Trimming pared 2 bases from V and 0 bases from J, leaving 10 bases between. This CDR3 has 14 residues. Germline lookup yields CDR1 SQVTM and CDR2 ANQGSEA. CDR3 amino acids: CSVESLGMNTEAFF. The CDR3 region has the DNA TGCAGCGTTGAATCCCTGGGAATGAACACTGAAGCTTTCTTT.